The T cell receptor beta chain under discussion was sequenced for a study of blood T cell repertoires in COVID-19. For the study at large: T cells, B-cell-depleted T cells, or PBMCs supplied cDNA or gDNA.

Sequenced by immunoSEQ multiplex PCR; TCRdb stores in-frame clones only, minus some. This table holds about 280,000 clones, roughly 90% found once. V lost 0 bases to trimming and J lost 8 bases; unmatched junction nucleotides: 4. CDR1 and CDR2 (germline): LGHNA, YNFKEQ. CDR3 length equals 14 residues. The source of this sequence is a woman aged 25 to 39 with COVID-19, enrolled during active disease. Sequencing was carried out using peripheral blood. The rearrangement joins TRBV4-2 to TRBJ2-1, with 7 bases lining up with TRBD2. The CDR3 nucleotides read TGTGCCAGCAGCCAAGATAGGCGGGAGTATGAGCAGTTCTTC. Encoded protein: CASSQDRREYEQFF.